The text below deals with one T cell receptor (beta chain). Its antigen is not known. A read error may be the cause here, since a much bigger clone is one base away. TCRdb independently ran MiXCR on the multiplex PCR reads; one entry per CDR3 protein. This repertoire shows tens of thousands of distinct CDR3 sequences, under 45% found once; its top ten account for more than 9%. The source of the sample is a study of breast tumors, draining lymph nodes, adjacent tissues. Study outcomes and limitations: The data were judged consistent with most tumor T cells coming from lymph node and expanding in tumor. Tumor T cell lymph node origin was a supported hypothesis, not proven.

The source material was breast tumor tissue. The origin of this receptor is a female donor with breast cancer. Some clones in this sample may be carry-over from other donors' samples.

CDR3 nucleotides: TGTGCCAGCCCACCTTTGCCCCCAGCGGGAGCGAACACAGATACGCAGTATTTT. This codes for CASPPLPPAGANTDTQYF. J is TRBJ2-3 and V is TRBV18, with 8 bases aligning to TRBD2. CDR1 is KGHSH and CDR2 is LQKENI in the germline V gene. This CDR3 contains 18 residues.